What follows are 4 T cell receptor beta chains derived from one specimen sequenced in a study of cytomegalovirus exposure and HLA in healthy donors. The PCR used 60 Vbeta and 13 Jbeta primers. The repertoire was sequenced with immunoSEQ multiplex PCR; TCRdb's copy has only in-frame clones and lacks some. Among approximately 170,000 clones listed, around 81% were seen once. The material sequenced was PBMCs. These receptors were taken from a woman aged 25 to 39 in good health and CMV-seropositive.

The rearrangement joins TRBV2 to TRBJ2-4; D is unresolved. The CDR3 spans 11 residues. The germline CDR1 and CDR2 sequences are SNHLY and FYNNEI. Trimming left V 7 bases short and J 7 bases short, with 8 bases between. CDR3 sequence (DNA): TGTGCCAGCACCATCGGGAACATTCAGTACTTC. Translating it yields CASTIGNIQYF.

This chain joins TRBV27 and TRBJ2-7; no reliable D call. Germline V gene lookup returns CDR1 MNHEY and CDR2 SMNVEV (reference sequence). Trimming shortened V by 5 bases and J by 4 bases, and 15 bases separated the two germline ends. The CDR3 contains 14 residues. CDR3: CASSGSFPPYEQYF. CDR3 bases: TGTGCCAGCAGTGGTAGCTTTCCCCCTTACGAGCAGTACTTC.

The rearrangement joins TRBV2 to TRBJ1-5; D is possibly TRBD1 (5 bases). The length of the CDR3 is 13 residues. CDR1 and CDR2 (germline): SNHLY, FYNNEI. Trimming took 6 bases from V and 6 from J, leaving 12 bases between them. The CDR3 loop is CASRLRVAQPQHF. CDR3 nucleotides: TGTGCCAGCAGGCTCAGGGTGGCTCAGCCCCAGCATTTT.

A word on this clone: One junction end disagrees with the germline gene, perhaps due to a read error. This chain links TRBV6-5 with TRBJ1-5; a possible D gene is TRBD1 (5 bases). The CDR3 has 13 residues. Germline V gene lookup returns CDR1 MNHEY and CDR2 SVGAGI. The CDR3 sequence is CASSYRGSQLQHF. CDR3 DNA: TGTGCCAGCAGTTACAGGGGTTCTCAGCTCCAGCATTTT.